What follows are 30 T cell receptor beta chains derived from one specimen sequenced in a study of blood T cell repertoires in COVID-19. Using immunoSEQ multiplex PCR, the repertoire was profiled, and TCRdb retains in-frame clones only, with some absent. Of around 370,000 clones listed, more than 75% are singletons. The sample consisted of PBMCs or T cells enriched from blood (not recorded which). These receptors all come from a woman aged 18-29 years who had recovered from COVID-19.

The chain links TRBV4-3 to TRBJ1-2, with 7 bases lining up with TRBD1. J gave up 4 bases and V 0 bases, and 8 bases lay outside the gene matches. This CDR3 comprises 16 residues. Germline CDR1 is LGHNA and CDR2 is YSLEER. As DNA, the CDR3 is TGCGCCAGCAGCCAAGATTCGGCGACAGGGACCTATGGCTACACCTTC. Translated, it gives CASSQDSATGTYGYTF.

In this sample, this clone turned up once. The CDR3 DNA follows: TGTGCTAGTGGCAAGGGACAGGGCCAACAAGAGACCCAGTACTTC. Protein product: CASGKGQGQQETQYF. The V gene is TRBV12-5, the J gene TRBJ2-5; TRBD1 agrees at 9 bases. Trimming took 6 bases from V and 2 from J; bases not matched to a gene: 7. The CDR3 has 15 amino acids. Germline lookup yields CDR1 LGHNT and CDR2 FRNRAP.

This rearrangement joins TRBV5-6 to TRBJ2-7; possibly TRBD1 for D (5 bases). The germline gives CDR1 SGHDT, CDR2 YYEEEE. The germline V and J ends were trimmed by 4 bases and 3 bases, with 11 bases remaining between them. This CDR3 region has 13 residues. The CDR3 region is CASSTTVHYEQYF. The CDR3 region has the DNA TGTGCCAGCAGCACGACAGTTCACTACGAGCAGTACTTC.

The genes are TRBV21-1 and TRBJ2-5; the table gives TRBD2 as D, unverified against the DNA. TRBV21-1 has pseudogene status. The CDR3 runs 16 residues. CDR3 sequence reads: CASSLGLAGRHGTQYF. DNA for the CDR3: TGTGCCAGCAGTCTAGGACTAGCGGGGAGGCATGGGACCCAGTACTTC.

This chain connects TRBV2 to TRBJ1-3; no reliable D call. Germline assignment: CDR1 SNHLY and CDR2 FYNNEI. V lost 10 bases and J lost 4, with 11 bases in between. This CDR3 contains 12 residues. The CDR3 here is CAIGKGGNTIYF. For the CDR3, the DNA is TGTGCCATCGGGAAGGGAGGAAACACCATATATTTT.

The chain uses TRBV7-9 and TRBJ1-1; 8 bases fit TRBD1. Germline V lookup: CDR1 SEHNR, CDR2 FQNEAQ (reference sequence). V dropped 5 bases and J dropped 4; count of bases not matched to a gene: 9. The CDR3 has 15 amino acids. The CDR3 nucleotides read TGTGCCAGCAGCACAGGGGGGGGTCTGACCACTGAAGCTTTCTTT. It codes for CASSTGGGLTTEAFF.

The chain employs TRBV9 and TRBJ2-5; D gene uncertain. Germline CDR1 reads SGDLS; CDR2 reads YYNGEE. The CDR3 length is 15 residues. Trimming took off 4 bases at V and 2 bases at J, with 15 bases between the two ends. The chain's CDR3 is CASSTSSRGQETQYF. Written as DNA, the CDR3 is TGTGCCAGCAGCACCTCGAGCAGAGGACAAGAGACCCAGTACTTC.

This chain uses TRBV7-9 with TRBJ2-1; 9 bases are shared with TRBD2. The CDR3 is made up of 19 amino acids. Germline CDR1 reads SEHNR; CDR2 reads FQNEAQ (reference sequence). V was pared by 4 bases and J by 0 bases, with 13 bases of the junction left unmatched. The CDR3 nucleotides are TGTGCCAGCAGCTCCCTCACGGGACTAGCCTACCCCTCCTACAATGAGCAGTTCTTC. Translation gives CASSSLTGLAYPSYNEQFF.

The chain employs TRBV28 and TRBJ1-2; a weak D match, TRBD1 (5 bases). The CDR3 spans 10 residues. Per germline, CDR1 MDHEN and CDR2 SYDVKM. Trimming took 8 bases from V and 8 from J, leaving 9 bases between them. The DNA for the CDR3 is TGTGCCAGCGGCAGGGCAGGCTACACCTTC. Protein product: CASGRAGYTF.

The V and J genes are TRBV6-2 or TRBV6-3 and TRBJ2-1; TRBD2 is a possible D gene (5 bases). The ends were cut back, 0 bases at V and 2 bases at J, with 5 bases in the middle. Germline assignment: CDR1 MNHEY and CDR2 SVGEGT. The CDR3 totals 14 residues. The CDR3, as DNA: TGTGCCAGCAGTTACTCCGGGGCCTACAATGAGCAGTTCTTC. It codes for CASSYSGAYNEQFF.

The chain couples TRBV14 to TRBJ1-1, with a tentative D call TRBD1 (5 bases). The V gene lost 4 bases and the J gene lost 6 bases, with 15 bases spanning the gap. Germline V gene sequence: CDR1 SGHDN, CDR2 FVKESK. This CDR3 is 14 amino acids long. The CDR3 region is CASSLDAGISEAFF. The CDR3 DNA reads as TGTGCCAGCAGCCTTGATGCAGGGATATCTGAAGCTTTCTTT.

Written as DNA, the CDR3 is TGTGCCAGCAGCTTAGATAGCATCGACTGGATTAACTATGGCTACACCTTC. This codes for CASSLDSIDWINYGYTF. The V and J genes are TRBV11-2 and TRBJ1-2, with D hard to call. V gave up 0 bases and J gave up 1 base, with 15 bases separating them. Germline V gene data show CDR1 as SGHAT and CDR2 as FQNNGV. The CDR3 runs 17 residues.

The V gene is TRBV7-3, the J gene TRBJ2-3; D possibly corresponds to TRBD2 (7 bases). CDR3 length: 14 residues. The V end was cut by 5 bases, the J end by 6 bases, with 15 bases between. The germline V gene encodes CDR1 SGHTA and CDR2 FQGTGA. The CDR3 here is CASSPAGGLDTQYF. The CDR3 nucleotides are TGTGCCAGCAGCCCGGCCGGGGGGCTGGATACGCAGTATTTT.

V and J are TRBV18 and TRBJ2-1; perhaps TRBD2 as D (6 bases). The CDR3 contains 15 residues. V lost 3 bases, J lost 4 bases, and 13 bases lay in between. Germline V gene data show CDR1 as KGHSH and CDR2 as LQKENI. CDR3 sequence (DNA): TGTGCCAGCTCACCTTCCACGGGAGCTTACAATGAGCAGTTCTTC. This gives the protein CASSPSTGAYNEQFF.

The chain has TRBV11-2 and TRBJ2-5, with TRBD1 identical over 9 bases. CDR3 length: 16 amino acids. The V gene's germline CDR1 is SGHAT and CDR2 FQNNGV. The V segment lost 5 bases and the J segment 0 bases; nucleotides outside the gene matches: 7. DNA of the CDR3: TGTGCCAGCAGCCGGACAGGGGCGATGTACCAAGAGACCCAGTACTTC. The encoded protein is CASSRTGAMYQETQYF.

The gene calls are TRBV6-1 and TRBJ2-7; D might be TRBD1 (7 bases). This CDR3 region has 16 residues. Germline V gene data show CDR1 as MNHNS and CDR2 as SASEGT. Trimming left V 0 bases short and J 3 bases short, with 15 bases between. The CDR3 nucleotides are TGTGCCAGCAGTGAAGCCCCAGGGGGGAACCTCTACGAGCAGTACTTC. Its translation is CASSEAPGGNLYEQYF.

The V gene is TRBV5-1, the J gene TRBJ1-5; TRBD1 matches at 8 bases. The CDR3 contains 15 residues. Germline V gene sequence: CDR1 SGHRS, CDR2 YFSETQ. Germline trimming cut 4 bases from V and 6 bases from J; bases unmatched to any gene: 9. CDR3 DNA sequence: TGCGCCAGCAGCAAAACGACAGGGGAGGGTCAGCCCCAGCATTTT. Protein product: CASSKTTGEGQPQHF.

This chain uses TRBV5-1 with TRBJ2-5; 8 positions match TRBD1. Losses at the gene ends were 0 bases for V and 6 bases for J; bases not matched to a gene: 7. The CDR3 sequence is 15 residues long. In germline, CDR1 is SGHRS, CDR2 YFSETQ. The chain's CDR3 is CASSLEAGGVKTQYF. The CDR3 nucleotides read TGCGCCAGCAGCTTGGAGGCAGGGGGCGTGAAGACCCAGTACTTC. Full variable domain (remainder filled in from reference TRBV5-1 and TRBJ2-5): KAGVTQTPRYLIKTRGQQVTLSCSPISGHRSVSWYQQTPGQGLQFLFEYFSETQRNKGNFPGRFSGRQFSNSRSEMNVSTLELGDSALYLCASSLEAGGVKTQYFGPGTRLLVL.

The rearrangement uses TRBV5-4 and TRBJ2-2; 9 nucleotides match TRBD2. The CDR3 covers 20 residues. The V gene's germline CDR1 is SGHNT and CDR2 YYREEE (reference sequence). With V trimmed by 2 bases and J by 0 bases, 14 bases remained unmatched. The CDR3 here is CASSFGLLAGDDANTGELFF. The CDR3 bases are TGTGCCAGCAGCTTCGGTTTATTAGCGGGGGATGACGCGAACACCGGGGAGCTGTTTTTT.

This sequence joins TRBV7-9 and TRBJ2-6, with 9 bases aligning to TRBD1. The CDR3 is 15 amino acids. CDR1 is SEHNR, CDR2 FQNEAQ, per germline (reference sequence). Trimming cost V 5 bases and J 5 bases; bases outside gene matches: 4. CDR3 sequence (DNA): TGTGCCAGCAGCCGGACAGGGGCCTGGGCCAACGTCCTGACTTTC. Protein product: CASSRTGAWANVLTF.

J is TRBJ1-6 and V is TRBV18, with unresolved D. The CDR3 has 15 amino acids. V was cut by 6 bases and J by 11 bases, with 20 bases left in between. Germline-derived CDR1 and CDR2 are KGHSH and LQKENI. CDR3 coding DNA: TGTGCCAGCTCTGAACCACAGTCGGGAACCCCACCCCTCCACTTT. Encoded protein: CASSEPQSGTPPLHF.

The gene calls are TRBV11-2 and TRBJ1-4, with a tentative D call TRBD1 (5 bases). The CDR3 spans 16 residues. Germline loops: CDR1 SGHAT, CDR2 FQNNGV. V lost 1 base, J lost 8 bases, and 17 bases lay in between. The CDR3 DNA is TGTGCCAGCAGCTTAGGCCCTGGGGCAGTTCGGGAAAAACTGTTTTTT. Residues: CASSLGPGAVREKLFF. Variable domain in full (rest from reference TRBV11-2 and TRBJ1-4): EAGVAQSPRYKIIEKRQSVAFWCNPISGHATLYWYQQILGQGPKLLIQFQNNGVVDDSQLPKDRFSAERLKGVDSTLKIQPAKLEDSAVYLCASSLGPGAVREKLFFGSGTQLSVL.

The rearrangement uses TRBV3-1 (or the pseudogene TRBV3-2) and TRBJ1-1, with 9 bases matching TRBD1. The CDR3 runs 16 residues. V was clipped by 3 bases and J by 1 base; unmatched bases: 6. Germline loops: CDR1 LGHDT, CDR2 YNNKEL (reference sequence). Here the CDR3 reads CASSHNRGRSNTEAFF. CDR3 coding DNA: TGTGCCAGCAGCCATAACAGGGGGCGGTCGAACACTGAAGCTTTCTTT.

The chain has TRBV4-2 and TRBJ2-1; D is perhaps TRBD2 (7 bases). This CDR3 has 16 amino acids. V was trimmed by 0 bases and J by 9 bases, leaving 18 bases between them. The germline V gene encodes CDR1 LGHNA and CDR2 YNFKEQ. In DNA form, the CDR3 reads TGTGCCAGCAGCCAAGAAGCGGTCTCGGGGGGCGTTGAGCAGTTCTTC. Translating it yields CASSQEAVSGGVEQFF.

The V gene is TRBV12-3 or TRBV12-4, the J gene TRBJ1-4; the D gene is possibly TRBD1 (5 bases). V lost 6 bases, J lost 3 bases, and 8 bases lay in between. This CDR3 contains 13 residues. CDR3: CASRPTANEKLFF. The CDR3 bases are TGTGCCAGCAGACCGACAGCTAATGAAAAACTGTTTTTT.

This chain links TRBV19 with TRBJ2-5, with 7 positions matching TRBD2. The V and J ends lost 2 bases and 2 bases, in that order; junction bases with no gene match: 11. This CDR3 spans 17 amino acids. Germline CDR1 LNHDA, CDR2 SQIVND (reference sequence). The CDR3 DNA follows: TGTGCCAGTAGTATATCCCCGAGGGGAGCGGGACAAGAGACCCAGTACTTC. Translated, it gives CASSISPRGAGQETQYF.

The chain is built from TRBV5-1 and TRBJ2-7; no clear D gene. There are 15 residues in the CDR3. Trimming removed 5 bases at V and 0 bases at J, with 15 bases between. The germline gives CDR1 SGHRS, CDR2 YFSETQ. The CDR3 sequence: CASRNPTLSSYEQYF. CDR3 sequence (DNA): TGCGCCAGCAGAAACCCCACCCTGAGCTCCTACGAGCAGTACTTC.

This chain links TRBV9 with TRBJ2-2, with D possibly being TRBD2 (5 bases). Per the germline V gene, CDR1 is SGDLS and CDR2 is YYNGEE. The V end was cut by 0 bases, the J end by 6 bases, with 9 bases between. The CDR3 extends over 14 amino acids. In nucleotides, the CDR3 is TGTGCCAGCAGCGTAGTGGAGCGGCCCGGGGAGCTGTTTTTT. The encoded protein is CASSVVERPGELFF.

This chain connects TRBV3-1 (or the pseudogene TRBV3-2) to TRBJ2-3; TRBD2 might be the D (5 bases). V lost 1 base and J 0 bases, leaving 11 bases between the germline ends. Germline-derived CDR1 and CDR2 are LGHDT and YNNKEL (reference sequence). The CDR3 is made up of 16 amino acids. The chain's CDR3 is CASSQGASPSTDTQYF. In DNA, the CDR3 is TGTGCCAGCAGCCAAGGGGCTAGCCCTAGCACAGATACGCAGTATTTT.

This clone was recorded once. The chain links TRBV2 to TRBJ2-7; 9 bases align to TRBD1. Trimming took 11 bases from V and 5 from J; bases not matched to a gene: 10. Germline V gene lookup returns CDR1 SNHLY and CDR2 FYNNEI. The CDR3 spans 13 residues. CDR3 sequence: CAVRQGGIHEQYF. The CDR3 DNA reads as TGTGCCGTCCGACAGGGGGGCATCCACGAGCAGTACTTC.